Following are 16 T cell receptor beta chains from one sample sequenced in a study of T cells in Graves' hyperthyroidism and ophthalmopathy. The investigators amplified TCR beta CDR3 regions from RNA transcripts. HTBI primers drove first-round RT-PCR of the TCR CDR3. Each CDR3 protein gets one entry after TCRdb re-called the multiplex PCR reads with MiXCR. This sample has roughly 56,000 distinct CDR3 sequences, with around 50% found just once. The sample taken for sequencing was blood. The receptors derive from a woman aged 30 to 39 with Graves' ophthalmopathy.

In this sample, this clonotype turned up many times. The chain has TRBV20-1 and TRBJ2-1; 9 nucleotides match TRBD1. Germline values: CDR1 DFQATT, CDR2 SNEGSKA (reference sequence). The CDR3 spans 15 residues. J was trimmed by 1 base and V by 6 bases; bases with no gene match: 7. This CDR3 is CSATGTGRSYNEQFF. The CDR3 coding sequence is TGCAGTGCAACTGGGACAGGGCGGTCCTACAATGAGCAGTTCTTC.

The genes are TRBV19 and TRBJ1-6, with TRBD1 as a possible D gene (5 bases). Trimming removed 4 bases from V and 4 bases from J, with 14 bases in between. The CDR3 loop spans 16 amino acids. CDR1 is LNHDA and CDR2 is SQIVND in the germline V gene (reference sequence). CDR3 protein: CASSSVRTPYNSPLHF. DNA for the CDR3: TGTGCCAGTAGTAGTGTTAGGACACCTTATAATTCACCCCTCCACTTT.

This clonotype was seen ten or more times. This chain uses TRBV5-5 with TRBJ2-3; no reliable D call. Trimming removed 0 bases from V and 6 bases from J, with 14 bases in between. Germline CDR1 is SGHKS and CDR2 is YYEKEE (reference sequence). The CDR3 runs 15 residues. CDR3: CASSLVLANGDTQYF. The DNA of the CDR3 is TGTGCCAGCAGCTTGGTTTTAGCAAATGGGGATACGCAGTATTTT.

This clonotype was counted many times. The J gene is TRBJ1-6, the V gene TRBV6-5, with 8 bases matching TRBD1. Germline CDR1 reads MNHEY; CDR2 reads SVGAGI. CDR3 length: 13 residues. V was pared by 10 bases and J by 5 bases, with 4 bases of the junction left unmatched. The CDR3 loop is CATGQGHNSPLHF. The CDR3 nucleotides are TGTGCCACCGGACAGGGCCATAATTCACCCCTCCACTTT.

In regard to this clonotype: Here the CDR3 omits its conserved ending phenylalanine or tryptophan, so a read error is the likely source. No DNA is shown, since the ends of the CDR3 on it are uncertain; the CDR3 is the one TCRdb lists. This chain links TRBV7-3 with TRBJ2-5; TRBD2, the table's D call, was not compared with the DNA. The CDR3 adds up to 8 amino acids, both ends counted. Germline V gene lookup returns CDR1 SGHTA and CDR2 FQGTGA. The CDR3 region is CASRVGTS.

The chain carries TRBV20-1 and TRBJ2-2; unclear D gene. Germline CDR1 is DFQATT and CDR2 is SNEGSKA (reference sequence). V shed 5 bases and J shed 11 bases, with 18 bases lying between them. The CDR3 covers 13 residues. For the CDR3, the DNA is TGCAGTGCTGGGGATGGTAGTCGCGGTGAGCTGTTTTTT. The encoded protein is CSAGDGSRGELFF.

CDR3 sequence reads: CASSYSGTGSYGANVLTF. CDR3 DNA sequence: TGTGCCAGCAGCTATTCCGGGACAGGGTCATATGGGGCCAACGTCCTGACTTTC. The V and J genes are TRBV7-3 and TRBJ2-6; 9 bases align to TRBD1. Germline CDR1 and CDR2: SGHTA and FQGTGA. The CDR3 is made up of 18 amino acids. Unmatched junction bases numbered 10, after V lost 4 bases and J lost 3 bases.

This clonotype was seen many times. The chain links TRBV19 to TRBJ1-2; D unclear. Germline CDR1 and CDR2: LNHDA and SQIVND (reference sequence). The length of the CDR3 is 14 residues. Between the trimmed V and J ends, which lost 7 bases and 0 bases, there was a span of 12 bases. The CDR3 DNA follows: TGTGCCAGTATCCCGGGCGGGACTAACTATGGCTACACCTTC. Amino acids: CASIPGGTNYGYTF. Complete variable domain (other parts from reference TRBV19 and TRBJ1-2): DGGITQSPKYLFRKEGQNVTLSCEQNLNHDAMYWYRQDPGQGLRLIYYSQIVNDFQKGDIAEGYSVSREKKESFPLTVTSAQKNPTAFYLCASIPGGTNYGYTFGSGTRLTVV.

About this clonotype itself: At one of its ends the junction is not consistent with the germline gene, which may arise from a read error. The rearrangement uses TRBV10-1 and TRBJ1-1; weak D call: TRBD1 (5 bases). Germline CDR1 and CDR2: WNHNN and SYGVQD (reference sequence). The CDR3 contains 13 residues. Here the CDR3 reads CAGSGVQGAEAFF. Here the CDR3 DNA reads TGCGCCGGCAGTGGGGTCCAGGGTGCAGAAGCTTTCTTT.

This clonotype was observed many times. J is TRBJ2-1 and V is TRBV6-1; D unclear. In germline, CDR1 is MNHNS, CDR2 SASEGT. The V end was cut by 7 bases, the J end by 11 bases, with 15 bases between. The CDR3 spans 12 residues. In nucleotides, the CDR3 is TGTGCCAGCACCGTCTCTGGCTCCAAGCAGTTCTTC. Translation: CASTVSGSKQFF.

The CDR3 region is CGQRESNEQFF. CDR3 sequence (DNA): TGTGGCCAGCGGGAAAGCAATGAGCAGTTCTTC. This rearrangement joins TRBV25-1 to TRBJ2-1; TRBD2 aligns across 7 bases. CDR3 length: 11 residues. Germline V gene sequence: CDR1 MGHDK, CDR2 SYGVNS.

CDR3 in DNA: TGTGCCAGCAGCTTATCTGTTGGCAGGGGGCTCTATGGCTACACCTTC. This encodes CASSLSVGRGLYGYTF. This rearrangement joins TRBV7-2 to TRBJ1-2; 8 bases are shared with TRBD1. The CDR3 spans 16 residues. Looked up from germline, CDR1 is SGHTA and CDR2 is FQGNSA. The trim removed 2 bases at V and 4 bases at J, leaving 9 bases unmatched.

This clonotype was seen only once. The V and J genes are TRBV2 and TRBJ2-5; TRBD2 aligns across 10 bases. Germline-derived CDR1 and CDR2 are SNHLY and FYNNEI. The CDR3 sequence is 18 residues long. The V and J ends lost 4 bases and 0 bases, in that order; junction bases with no gene match: 11. The CDR3 DNA reads as TGTGCCAGCAGTGGGATGGCTAGCGGGGGTTCGTACCAAGAGACCCAGTACTTC. Residues: CASSGMASGGSYQETQYF.

This clonotype was observed many times. This sequence joins TRBV4-1 and TRBJ1-4, with D unclear. CDR1 and CDR2 (germline): MGHRA, YSYEKL. V was clipped by 2 bases and J by 5 bases, with 12 bases between them. The CDR3 spans 15 residues. CDR3 coding DNA: TGCGCCAGCAGCCAACGTACTGGGAGAAATGAAAAACTGTTTTTT. Its translation is CASSQRTGRNEKLFF.

To note about this clonotype: This may be a read error: a much more frequent sequence differs by one nucleotide. Because the CDR3 is missing its conserved closing phenylalanine or tryptophan, this is likely a read error. V is TRBV7-2 and J is TRBJ2-5; 7 nucleotides align to TRBD2. The CDR3 is 15 residues long. V lost 3 bases and J lost 5; bases outside the gene matches: 9. Germline CDR1 SGHTA, CDR2 FQGNSA. The CDR3 protein is CASSFSSGTSETQYC. DNA for the CDR3: TGTGCCAGCAGCTTTTCCAGCGGGACCTCTGAGACCCAGTACTGC.

The chain joins TRBV20-1 to TRBJ1-5; no reliable D call. Trimming left V 5 bases short and J 14 bases short, with 13 bases between. Germline values: CDR1 DFQATT, CDR2 SNEGSKA (reference sequence). CDR3 length equals 10 residues. The CDR3 region has the DNA TGCAGTGCTCATAACAGCTACGAGCATTTT. This codes for CSAHNSYEHF.